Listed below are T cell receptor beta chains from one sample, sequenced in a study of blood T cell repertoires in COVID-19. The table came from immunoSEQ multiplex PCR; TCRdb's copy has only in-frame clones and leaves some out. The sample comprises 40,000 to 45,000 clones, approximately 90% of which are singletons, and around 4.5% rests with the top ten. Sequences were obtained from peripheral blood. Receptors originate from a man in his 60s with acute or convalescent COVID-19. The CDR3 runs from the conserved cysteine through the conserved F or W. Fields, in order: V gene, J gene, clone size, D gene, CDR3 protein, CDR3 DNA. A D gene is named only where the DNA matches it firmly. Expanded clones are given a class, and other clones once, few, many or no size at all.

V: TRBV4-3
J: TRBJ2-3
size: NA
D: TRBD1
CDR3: CASSSDRGSGNTQYF
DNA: TGCGCCAGCAGCTCTGACAGGGGATCGGGAAATACGCAGTATTTT

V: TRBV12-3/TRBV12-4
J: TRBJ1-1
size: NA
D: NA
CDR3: CASSPISGTEAFF
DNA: TGTGCCAGCAGCCCTATTTCGGGCACTGAAGCTTTCTTT

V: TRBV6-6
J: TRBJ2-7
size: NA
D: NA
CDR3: CASSYDRSLLHEQYF
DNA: TGTGCCAGCAGTTACGACAGGTCTCTCCTACACGAGCAGTACTTC

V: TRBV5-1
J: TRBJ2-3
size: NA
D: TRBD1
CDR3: CASSLAGQERTDTQYF
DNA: TGCGCCAGCAGCTTGGCCGGACAGGAGCGCACAGATACGCAGTATTTT

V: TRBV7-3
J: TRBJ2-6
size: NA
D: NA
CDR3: CASSSQGTGANVLTF
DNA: TGTGCCAGCAGCTCTCAGGGAACTGGGGCCAACGTCCTGACTTTC

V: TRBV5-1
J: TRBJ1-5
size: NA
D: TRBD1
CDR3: CASSPGQTDQPQHF
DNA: TGCGCCAGCAGCCCGGGACAGACCGATCAGCCCCAGCATTTT

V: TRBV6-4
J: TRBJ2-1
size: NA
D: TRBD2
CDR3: CASSDSITGGPNEQFF
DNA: TGTGCCAGCAGTGACTCGATAACGGGGGGGCCCAATGAGCAGTTCTTC

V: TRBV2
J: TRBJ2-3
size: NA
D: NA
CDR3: CASSEGQGTDTQYF
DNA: TGTGCCAGCAGTGAAGGACAGGGCACAGATACGCAGTATTTT

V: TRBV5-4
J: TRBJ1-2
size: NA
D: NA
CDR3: CASSLEGRVNYGYTF
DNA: TGTGCCAGCAGCTTGGAAGGCAGGGTAAACTATGGCTACACCTTC

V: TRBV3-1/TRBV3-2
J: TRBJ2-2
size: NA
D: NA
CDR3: CASSQENLFTGSNTGELFF
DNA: TGTGCCAGCAGCCAAGAGAATCTGTTTACGGGGAGTAACACCGGGGAGCTGTTTTTT

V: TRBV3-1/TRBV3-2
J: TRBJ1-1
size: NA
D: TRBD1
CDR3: CASSIRDRNTEAFF
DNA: TGTGCCAGCAGCATCCGGGACAGGAACACTGAAGCTTTCTTT

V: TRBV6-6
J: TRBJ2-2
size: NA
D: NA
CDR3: CASSYEGGSNTGELFF
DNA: TGTGCCAGCAGTTACGAAGGGGGAAGTAACACCGGGGAGCTGTTTTTT

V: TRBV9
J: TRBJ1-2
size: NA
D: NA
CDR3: CASSVEQVHGYTF
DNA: TGTGCCAGCAGCGTAGAACAGGTCCATGGCTACACCTTC

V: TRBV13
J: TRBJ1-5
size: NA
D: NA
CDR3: CASSQGGGRGVQPQHF
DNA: TGTGCCAGCAGCCAAGGGGGAGGGAGAGGTGTTCAGCCCCAGCATTTT

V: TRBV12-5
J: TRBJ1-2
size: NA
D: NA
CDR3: CASDSLRGAYYGYTF
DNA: TGTGCTAGCGATAGCCTTCGGGGGGCGTACTATGGCTACACCTTC

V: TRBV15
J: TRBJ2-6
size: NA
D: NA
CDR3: CATSRALIQALAGANVLTF
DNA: TGTGCCACCAGCAGAGCCTTAATACAGGCTTTAGCTGGGGCCAACGTCCTGACTTTC

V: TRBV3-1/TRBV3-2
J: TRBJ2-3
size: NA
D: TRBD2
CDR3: CASRTSGGTDTQYF
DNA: TGTGCCAGCCGGACTAGCGGCGGCACAGATACGCAGTATTTT

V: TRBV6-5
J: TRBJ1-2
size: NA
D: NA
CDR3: CASSYYPGDYGYTF
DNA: TGTGCCAGCAGTTACTACCCGGGGGACTATGGCTACACCTTC

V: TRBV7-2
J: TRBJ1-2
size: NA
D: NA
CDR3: CASSTGQGSLYGYTF
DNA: TGTGCCAGCAGCACCGGGCAGGGCTCCCTCTATGGCTACACCTTC

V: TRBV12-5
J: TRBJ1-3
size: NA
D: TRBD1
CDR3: CASAVRTGGDGNTIYF
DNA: TGTGCTAGCGCCGTACGGACAGGGGGCGATGGAAACACCATATATTTT

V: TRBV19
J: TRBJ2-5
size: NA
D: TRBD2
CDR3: CASSKEVAGAGETQYF
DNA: TGTGCCAGTAGTAAAGAAGTAGCGGGGGCGGGAGAGACCCAGTACTTC

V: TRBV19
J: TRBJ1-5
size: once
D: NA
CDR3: CASRQGNQPQHF
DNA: TGTGCCAGTAGACAGGGCAATCAGCCCCAGCATTTT

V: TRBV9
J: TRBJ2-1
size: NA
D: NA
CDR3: CASSVGSYNEQFF
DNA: TGTGCCAGCAGCGTCGGGAGCTACAATGAGCAGTTCTTC

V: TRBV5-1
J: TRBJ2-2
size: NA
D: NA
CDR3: CASSSGTPGELFF
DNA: TGCGCCAGCAGCTCCGGGACACCCGGGGAGCTGTTTTTT

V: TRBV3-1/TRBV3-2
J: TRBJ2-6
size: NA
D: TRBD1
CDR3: CASSLGQGRWVSSGANVLTF
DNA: TGTGCCAGCAGCCTGGGACAGGGGCGTTGGGTGAGCTCTGGGGCCAACGTCCTGACTTTC

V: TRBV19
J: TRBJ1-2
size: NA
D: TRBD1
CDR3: CASTSIGQGDYGYTF
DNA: TGTGCCAGTACCTCGATTGGGCAGGGGGACTATGGCTACACCTTC

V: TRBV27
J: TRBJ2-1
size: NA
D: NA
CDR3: CASSHRDGNEQFF
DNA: TGTGCCAGCAGTCACAGGGACGGTAATGAGCAGTTCTTC

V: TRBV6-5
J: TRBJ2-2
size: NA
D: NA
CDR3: CASSAQGWTGELFF
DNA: TGTGCCAGCAGCGCACAGGGTTGGACCGGGGAGCTGTTTTTT

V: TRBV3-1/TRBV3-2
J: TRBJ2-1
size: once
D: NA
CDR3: CASSQSGWEQFF
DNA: TGTGCCAGCAGCCAGTCCGGGTGGGAGCAGTTCTTC

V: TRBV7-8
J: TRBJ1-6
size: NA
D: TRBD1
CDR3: CASSLDRAPLHF
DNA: TGTGCCAGCAGCCTCGACAGGGCACCCCTCCACTTT

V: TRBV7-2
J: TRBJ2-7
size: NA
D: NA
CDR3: CASRTDSYEQYF
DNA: TGTGCCAGCCGGACAGACTCCTACGAGCAGTACTTC

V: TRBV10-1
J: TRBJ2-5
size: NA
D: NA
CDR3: CASSESGGPIQETQYF
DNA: TGCGCCAGCAGTGAGTCGGGGGGACCGATCCAAGAGACCCAGTACTTC

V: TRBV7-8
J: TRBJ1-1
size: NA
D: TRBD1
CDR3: CASSLVGQKNTEAFF
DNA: TGTGCCAGCAGCTTAGTGGGACAGAAGAACACTGAAGCTTTCTTT

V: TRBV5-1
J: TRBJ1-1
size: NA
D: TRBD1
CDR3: CASSTGMTGLNTEAFF
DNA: TGCGCCAGCAGCACCGGAATGACAGGGCTGAACACTGAAGCTTTCTTT

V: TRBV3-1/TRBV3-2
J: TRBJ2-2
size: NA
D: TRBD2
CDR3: CASSQDPLAGGNTGELFF
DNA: TGTGCCAGCAGCCAAGATCCGTTGGCGGGGGGGAACACCGGGGAGCTGTTTTTT

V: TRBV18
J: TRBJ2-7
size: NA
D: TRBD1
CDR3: CASSRDSSYEQYF
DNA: TGTGCCAGCTCACGGGACAGTTCCTACGAGCAGTACTTC